These 28 T cell receptor beta chains share one sample of origin, sequenced in a study of regulatory T cells in long-lasting Graves disease. Time point: persistent/refractory GD, antithyroid drugs over 5 years with positive TRAb. The TCR library used RNA extracted from PBMCs. According to the study, TCR beta libraries were built with iRepertoire HTBI primers and CDR3-region Arm-PCR. From the multiplex PCR reads, TCRdb called clonotypes with MiXCR, one entry per CDR3 protein. The sample holds a few hundred thousand distinct CDR3 sequences; around a fifth are singletons and the top ten take 10% to 15%. The input for sequencing was peripheral blood mononuclear cells (PBMCs), taken when the disease was refractory, from a patient treated with antithyroid drugs. These receptors came from a female donor with Graves disease.

This clonotype was counted only a few times. This rearrangement joins TRBV3-1 to TRBJ2-7, with no clear D. Trimming took 1 base from V and 3 from J, leaving 13 bases between them. This CDR3 contains 15 residues. Looked up from germline, CDR1 is LGHDT and CDR2 is YNNKEL (reference sequence). DNA for the CDR3: TGTGCCAGCAGCCAAGTTTCATTTCGAGACTACGAGCAGTACTTC. It encodes CASSQVSFRDYEQYF.

This clonotype occurred many times. This chain links TRBV7-9 with TRBJ1-2; 9 bases agree with TRBD1. In germline, CDR1 is SEHNR, CDR2 FQNEAQ (reference sequence). V lost 6 bases and J lost 8; bases outside the gene matches: 19. The CDR3 covers 17 residues. The CDR3 region is CASRGNIAGTGREGYTF. As DNA, the CDR3 is TGTGCCAGCAGAGGAAATATCGCCGGGACAGGGCGGGAAGGCTACACCTTC.

This clonotype was detected many times. The rearrangement uses TRBV7-8 and TRBJ1-4, with 8 positions matching TRBD1. After removal of 1 base from V and 8 bases from J, the junction contained 9 bases not matched to a gene. Germline V lookup: CDR1 SGHVS, CDR2 FQNEAQ. The CDR3 consists of 16 residues. CDR3 amino acids: CASSLDTDREREKLFF. The CDR3 nucleotides read TGTGCCAGCAGCTTAGATACGGACAGGGAACGGGAAAAACTGTTTTTT.

The chain combines TRBV3-1 with TRBJ2-7; tentative D call: TRBD1 (5 bases). This CDR3 comprises 14 residues. V was shortened by 1 base and J by 2 bases, with 9 bases between the two germline ends. Germline lookup yields CDR1 LGHDT and CDR2 YNNKEL (reference sequence). Here the CDR3 reads CASSQGGVPYEQYF. The DNA for the CDR3 is TGTGCCAGCAGCCAAGGGGGCGTCCCCTACGAGCAGTACTTC.

V and J are TRBV6-6 and TRBJ1-1, with D maybe TRBD1 (5 bases). The CDR3 has 16 residues. From germline, CDR1 is MNHNY and CDR2 SVGAGI (reference sequence). The V gene lost 2 bases and the J gene lost 6 bases, with 19 bases spanning the gap. CDR3: CASSYLLGVSSSEAFF. DNA of the CDR3: TGTGCCAGCAGTTACCTCTTGGGGGTTTCTTCCTCTGAAGCTTTCTTT.

The sample holds a few counts of this clonotype. V gene TRBV9 combines with J gene TRBJ2-7; D ambiguous. V dropped 3 bases and J dropped 4 bases, with 14 bases sitting between them. This CDR3 has 14 residues. Germline CDR1 is SGDLS and CDR2 is YYNGEE. This chain's CDR3 is CASSAFPDSYEQYF. The CDR3 DNA follows: TGTGCCAGCAGCGCATTCCCAGATTCTTACGAGCAGTACTTC.

This clonotype was detected ten times or more. The J gene is TRBJ1-1, the V gene TRBV27, with 7 bases that match TRBD1. Germline-derived CDR1 and CDR2 are MNHEY and SMNVEV (reference sequence). Germline trimming cut 8 bases from V and 9 bases from J; bases unmatched to any gene: 9. This CDR3 has 12 amino acids. Here the CDR3 DNA reads TGTGCCAGCGGACCGGGACAGTCTAAAGCTTTCTTT. It codes for CASGPGQSKAFF.

For this clonotype: A clone one base away is much larger, so this may be a read error. The rearrangement links TRBV2 to TRBJ1-5; D call uncertain. V was pared by 4 bases and J by 6 bases, with 13 bases between. CDR3 length equals 14 residues. CDR1 SNHLY and CDR2 FYNNEI come from the germline V gene. CDR3 amino acids: CASSGPGGSQPQHF. CDR3 coding DNA: TGTGCCAGCAGTGGTCCGGGAGGCAGTCAGCCCCAGCATTTT.

The table lists this clonotype with many counts. The CDR3 region is CASRKGRRGYTF. The CDR3 DNA is TGTGCCAGCAGAAAGGGCCGGAGAGGCTACACCTTC. This chain links TRBV28 with TRBJ1-2; unclear D gene. CDR3 size: 12 residues. V lost 6 bases and J lost 8, with 13 bases in between. The germline V gene has CDR1 MDHEN and CDR2 SYDVKM.

This clonotype showed up just a few times. The genes are TRBV6-2 or TRBV6-3 and TRBJ2-2, with TRBD2 identical over 13 bases. CDR1 and CDR2 (germline): MNHEY, SVGEGT. Trimming cost V 4 bases and J 4 bases; bases outside gene matches: 9. This CDR3 has 18 amino acids. CDR3 bases: TGTGCCAGCAGTTTAGGGGCACGACTAGCGGGGGGCACCGGGGAGCTGTTTTTT. This gives the protein CASSLGARLAGGTGELFF.

This clonotype was found a few times. The chain recombines TRBV7-9 with TRBJ2-5, with D tentatively TRBD1 (6 bases). This CDR3 is built from 13 residues. From germline, CDR1 is SEHNR and CDR2 FQNEAQ (reference sequence). V lost 2 bases and J 6 bases, leaving 10 bases between the germline ends. The CDR3 region has the DNA TGTGCCAGCAGCTTATACAGGGAACAGACCCAGTACTTC. This sequence encodes CASSLYREQTQYF.

This clonotype turned up a few times. This chain connects TRBV7-8 to TRBJ1-5; no definite D call. Trimming removed 4 bases at V and 0 bases at J, with 13 bases between. CDR3 length equals 16 residues. CDR1 SGHVS and CDR2 FQNEAQ come from the germline V gene. For the CDR3, the DNA is TGTGCCAGCAGCTCCCACCGAGCCAATAGCAATCAGCCCCAGCATTTT. Translated: CASSSHRANSNQPQHF.

J is TRBJ1-2 and V is TRBV7-9; perhaps TRBD1 as D (5 bases). CDR1 is SEHNR, CDR2 FQNEAQ, per germline (reference sequence). V was pared by 5 bases and J by 8 bases, with 15 bases between. The CDR3 contains 13 residues. CDR3 residues: CASSAGTWEGYTF. In nucleotides, the CDR3 is TGTGCCAGCAGCGCCGGGACCTGGGAGGGCTACACCTTC. The full variable domain, completed using reference TRBV7-9 and TRBJ1-2, is DTGVSQNPRHKITKRGQNVTFRCDPISEHNRLYWYRQTLGQGPEFLTYFQNEAQLEKSRLLSDRFSAERPKGSFSTLEIQRTEQGDSAMYLCASSAGTWEGYTFGSGTRLTVV.

The chain joins TRBV20-1 to TRBJ2-5, with TRBD2 as a possible D gene (5 bases). Trimming removed 1 base from V and 1 base from J, with 13 bases in between. Germline V gene lookup returns CDR1 DFQATT and CDR2 SNEGSKA (reference sequence). The CDR3 totals 15 residues. The CDR3 nucleotides read TGCAGTGCTAGAGGGACTCCAAGGAGCCAAGAGACCCAGTACTTC. Protein sequence: CSARGTPRSQETQYF.

Notes on this clonotype: A much bigger clone sits one base away, suggesting this may be a read error. Because it lacks the conserved phenylalanine or tryptophan at the end, this CDR3 is likely a read error. This sequence joins TRBV6-2 or TRBV6-3 and TRBJ1-1; 7 positions match TRBD1. Trimming removed 2 bases from V and 6 bases from J; junction bases left unmatched: 3. The CDR3 is 13 residues long. Germline lookup yields CDR1 MNHEY and CDR2 SVGEGT. The CDR3 loop reads CASSYRQGPEAFS. The CDR3 bases are TGTGCCAGCAGTTACCGACAGGGTCCTGAAGCTTTCTCT.

The J gene is TRBJ1-6, the V gene TRBV18; TRBD1 aligns across 7 bases. From germline, CDR1 is KGHSH and CDR2 LQKENI. V was pared by 3 bases and J by 1 base, with 6 bases of the junction left unmatched. There are 17 residues in the CDR3. CDR3 DNA: TGTGCCAGCTCACCCGACAGGGAAGGATCCTATAATTCACCCCTCCACTTT. This encodes CASSPDREGSYNSPLHF.

Note on this clonotype: Compared with germline, one end of the junction differs, possibly owing to a read error. The chain uses TRBV5-1 and TRBJ2-3, with no clear D. The CDR3 is 15 residues long. The germline CDR1 and CDR2 sequences are SGHRS and YFSETQ. CDR3 DNA sequence: TGTGCCAGCAGCTTACCGTTTCGGCCCACAGATACGCAGTATTTT. Translated, it gives CASSLPFRPTDTQYF.

This clonotype was seen at least ten times. The rearrangement joins TRBV20-1 to TRBJ1-2, with 10 nucleotides matching TRBD1. Germline values: CDR1 DFQATT, CDR2 SNEGSKA (reference sequence). The CDR3 has 14 residues. The trim removed 6 bases at V and 4 bases at J, leaving 8 bases unmatched. The CDR3 sequence: CSANPTGGFYGYTF. CDR3 DNA sequence: TGCAGTGCAAACCCGACAGGGGGCTTCTATGGCTACACCTTC.

Ten or more counts support this clonotype. This chain uses TRBV28 with TRBJ2-5; D is uncertain. The CDR3 spans 14 residues. V lost 3 bases and J 4 bases, leaving 12 bases between the germline ends. Germline V gives CDR1 MDHEN, CDR2 SYDVKM. DNA of the CDR3: TGTGCCAGCAGTTTTATACGGCAGACAGAGACCCAGTACTTC. It codes for CASSFIRQTETQYF.

This clonotype appeared a few times. The chain is built from TRBV4-3 and TRBJ1-6, with TRBD1 identical over 9 bases. V lost 0 bases and J lost 9; bases outside the gene matches: 3. Germline-derived CDR1 and CDR2 are LGHNA and YSLEER. This CDR3 spans 15 amino acids. CDR3 DNA sequence: TGCGCCAGCAGCCAAGAAACAGGGGGCTTTTCACCCCTCCACTTT. It codes for CASSQETGGFSPLHF.

This clonotype has a count of ten or more. The chain is built from TRBV29-1 and TRBJ2-5, with 9 bases fitting TRBD2. The CDR3 is made up of 16 amino acids. Germline lookup yields CDR1 SQVTM and CDR2 ANQGSEA. The J segment lost 5 bases and the V segment lost 1 base, leaving 11 bases of the junction unmatched. The DNA for the CDR3 is TGCAGCGTTGAAGTGGCTGTAGCGGGGGTTTGGGAGACCCAGTACTTC. As protein: CSVEVAVAGVWETQYF.

The V gene is TRBV24-1, the J gene TRBJ2-3; 8 nucleotides match TRBD1. The CDR3 loop spans 18 amino acids. The germline V gene has CDR1 KGHDR and CDR2 SFDVKD. The V gene end was trimmed by 2 bases and the J gene end by 4 bases; junction bases not matched to a gene: 13. The CDR3 DNA reads TGTGCCACCAGTGATTCCACTTATGGACAGGGACCTGCAGATACGCAGTATTTT. This sequence encodes CATSDSTYGQGPADTQYF.

This rearrangement joins TRBV5-1 to TRBJ2-7; D ambiguous. CDR3 length equals 12 residues. Trimming took off 5 bases at V and 3 bases at J, with 9 bases between the two ends. From germline, CDR1 is SGHRS and CDR2 YFSETQ. CDR3: CASRLDNYEQYF. CDR3 DNA sequence: TGCGCCAGCAGGCTAGATAACTACGAGCAGTACTTC.

This clonotype was observed at least ten times. The chain combines TRBV28 with TRBJ1-1; the D gene is possibly TRBD1 (5 bases). The CDR3 length is 16 residues. The V end was cut by 7 bases, the J end by 2 bases, with 20 bases between. Germline CDR1 and CDR2: MDHEN and SYDVKM. Here the CDR3 DNA reads TGTGCCAGCAATCAATATCAAAGGACACCCAACACTGAAGCTTTCTTT. Its protein is CASNQYQRTPNTEAFF.

This clonotype was picked up many times. The chain recombines TRBV19 with TRBJ2-2; D gene unclear. Germline V gene sequence: CDR1 LNHDA, CDR2 SQIVND (reference sequence). The CDR3 contains 14 residues. Trimming shortened V by 1 base and J by 4 bases, and 7 bases separated the two germline ends. The CDR3 here is CASSIAARTGELFF. CDR3 nucleotides: TGTGCCAGTAGTATAGCGGCCCGCACCGGGGAGCTGTTTTTT.

In its sample, this clonotype was seen many times. This chain joins TRBV2 and TRBJ1-2; 9 positions agree with TRBD1. Germline lookup yields CDR1 SNHLY and CDR2 FYNNEI. Trimming took 10 bases from V and 7 from J; bases not matched to a gene: 10. The CDR3 has 13 amino acids. CDR3 DNA: TGTGCCACGCCGGCGGGACAGGGTCCTGGCTACACCTTC. Its translation: CATPAGQGPGYTF.

The chain is built from TRBV2 and TRBJ2-3; D possibly uses TRBD1 or TRBD2 (5 bases each). V shed 9 bases and J shed 0 bases, with 16 bases lying between them. The CDR3 loop spans 15 amino acids. Germline V gives CDR1 SNHLY, CDR2 FYNNEI. DNA for the CDR3: TGTGCCAGGGCTGAGGGTAGGGGCAGCACAGATACGCAGTATTTT. Encoded protein: CARAEGRGSTDTQYF.

In its sample, this clonotype was seen many times. The CDR3 sequence is CASSLVGGTGLTSYEQYF. The CDR3 DNA reads TGTGCCAGCAGCTTAGTGGGCGGGACAGGGCTTACGTCCTACGAGCAGTACTTC. The V call is TRBV11-2, the J call TRBJ2-7, with 9 bases identical to TRBD1. V shed 1 base and J 1 base; nucleotides not matched to a gene: 11. The CDR3 is made up of 18 amino acids. The germline gives CDR1 SGHAT, CDR2 FQNNGV.